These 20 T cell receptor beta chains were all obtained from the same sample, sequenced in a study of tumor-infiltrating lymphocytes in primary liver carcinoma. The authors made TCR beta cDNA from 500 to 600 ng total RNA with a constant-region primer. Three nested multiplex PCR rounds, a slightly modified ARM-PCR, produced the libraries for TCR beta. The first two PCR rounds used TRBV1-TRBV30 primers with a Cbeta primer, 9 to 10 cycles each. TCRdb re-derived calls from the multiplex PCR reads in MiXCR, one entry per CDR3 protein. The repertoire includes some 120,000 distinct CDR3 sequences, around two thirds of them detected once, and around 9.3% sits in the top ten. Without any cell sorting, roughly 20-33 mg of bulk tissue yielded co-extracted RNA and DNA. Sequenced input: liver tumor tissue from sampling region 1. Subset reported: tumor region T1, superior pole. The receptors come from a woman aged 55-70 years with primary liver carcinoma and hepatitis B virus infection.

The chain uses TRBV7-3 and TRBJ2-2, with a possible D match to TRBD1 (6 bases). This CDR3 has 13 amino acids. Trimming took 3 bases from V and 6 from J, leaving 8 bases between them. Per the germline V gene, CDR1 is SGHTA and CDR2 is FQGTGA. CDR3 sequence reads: CASSFQGPGELFF. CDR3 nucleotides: TGTGCCAGCAGCTTCCAGGGGCCCGGGGAGCTGTTTTTT.

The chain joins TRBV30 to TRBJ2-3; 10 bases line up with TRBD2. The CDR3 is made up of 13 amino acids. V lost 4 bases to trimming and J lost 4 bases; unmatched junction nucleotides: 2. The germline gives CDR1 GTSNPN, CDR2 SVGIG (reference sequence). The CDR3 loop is CAWTSGSADTQYF. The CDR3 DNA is TGTGCCTGGACTAGCGGGAGTGCAGATACGCAGTATTTT.

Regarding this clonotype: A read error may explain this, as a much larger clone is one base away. The DNA for the CDR3 is TGTGCCAGGAGTTCCTGGCTAGCGGGGTCGGATACGCAGTATTTT. This gives the protein CARSSWLAGSDTQYF. V and J are TRBV12-3 or TRBV12-4 and TRBJ2-3, with 9 bases that match TRBD2. CDR3 length: 15 amino acids.

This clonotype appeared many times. The CDR3 protein is CSVGERERGSEQFF. The DNA for the CDR3 is TGCAGCGTTGGTGAGCGGGAGAGGGGAAGTGAGCAGTTCTTC. This chain joins TRBV29-1 and TRBJ2-1, with TRBD2 identical over 8 bases. The germline gives CDR1 SQVTM, CDR2 ANQGSEA. J gave up 9 bases and V 4 bases, and 11 bases lay outside the gene matches. The CDR3 extends over 14 amino acids.

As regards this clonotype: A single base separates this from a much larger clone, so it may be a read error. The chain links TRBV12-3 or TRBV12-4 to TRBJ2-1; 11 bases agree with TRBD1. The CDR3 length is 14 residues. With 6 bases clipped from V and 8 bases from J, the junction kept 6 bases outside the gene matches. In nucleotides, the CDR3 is TGTGCCAGCAGGATGGGACAGGGGGACGATGAGCAGTTCTTC. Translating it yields CASRMGQGDDEQFF.

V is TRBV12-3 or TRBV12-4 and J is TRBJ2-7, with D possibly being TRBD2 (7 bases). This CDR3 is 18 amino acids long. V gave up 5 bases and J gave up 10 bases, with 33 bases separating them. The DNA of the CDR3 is TGTGCCAGCAGTGTGGGGGCTGGGAGGCAACGGGGGGCCTACAAACAGTACTTC. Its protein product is CASSVGAGRQRGAYKQYF.

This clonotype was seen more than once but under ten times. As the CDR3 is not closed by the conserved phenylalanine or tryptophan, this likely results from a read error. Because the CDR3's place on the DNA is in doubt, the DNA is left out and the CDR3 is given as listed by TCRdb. The CDR3 loop is CASSLVRENTETFS. This sequence joins TRBV11-2 and TRBJ1-1. Germline V CDR1 and CDR2: SGHAT, FQNNGV. With termini counted, the CDR3 has 14 amino acids.

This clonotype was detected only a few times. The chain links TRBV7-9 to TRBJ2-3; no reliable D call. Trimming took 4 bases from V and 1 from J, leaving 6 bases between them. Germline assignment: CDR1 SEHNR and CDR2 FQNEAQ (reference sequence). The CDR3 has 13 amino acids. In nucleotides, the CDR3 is TGTGCCAGCAGCTCGGCGGGCACAGATACGCAGTATTTT. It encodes CASSSAGTDTQYF.

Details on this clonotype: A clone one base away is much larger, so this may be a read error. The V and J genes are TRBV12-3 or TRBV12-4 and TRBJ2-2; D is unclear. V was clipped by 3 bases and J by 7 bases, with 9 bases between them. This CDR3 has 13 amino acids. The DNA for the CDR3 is TGTGCCAGCAGTTTGGGCCCCAGCGGGGAGCTGTTTTTT. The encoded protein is CASSLGPSGELFF.

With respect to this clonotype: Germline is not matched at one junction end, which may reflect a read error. CDR3 region: CAGSLPHMAWGQPQHF. The DNA of the CDR3 is TGTGCCGGCAGCCTACCACATATGGCATGGGGCCAACCCCAGCATTTT. The rearrangement joins TRBV11-1 to TRBJ1-5, with a possible D match to TRBD1 (5 bases). The CDR3 is 16 amino acids. Germline V gene lookup returns CDR1 SGHAT and CDR2 FQDESV (reference sequence).

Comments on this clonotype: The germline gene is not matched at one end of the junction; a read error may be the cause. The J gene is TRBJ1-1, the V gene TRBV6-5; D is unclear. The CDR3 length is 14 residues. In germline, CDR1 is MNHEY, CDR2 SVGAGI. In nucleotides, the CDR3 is TGTGCCAGCAGTTATGGTCAGGTTAACACTGAAGCTTCCTTT. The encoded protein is CASSYGQVNTEASF.

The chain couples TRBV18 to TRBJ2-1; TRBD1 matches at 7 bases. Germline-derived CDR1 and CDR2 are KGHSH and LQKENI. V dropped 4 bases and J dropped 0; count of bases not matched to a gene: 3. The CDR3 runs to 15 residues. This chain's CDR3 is CASSRDSSSYNEQFF. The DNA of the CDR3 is TGTGCCAGCTCACGGGACAGCAGCTCCTACAATGAGCAGTTCTTC.

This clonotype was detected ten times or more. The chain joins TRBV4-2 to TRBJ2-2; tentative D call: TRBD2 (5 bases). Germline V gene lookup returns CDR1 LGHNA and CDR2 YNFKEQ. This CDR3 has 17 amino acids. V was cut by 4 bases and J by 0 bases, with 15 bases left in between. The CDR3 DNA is TGTGCCAGCAGCCCCCTCTCAAAGCGGACGAACACCGGGGAGCTGTTTTTT. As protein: CASSPLSKRTNTGELFF.

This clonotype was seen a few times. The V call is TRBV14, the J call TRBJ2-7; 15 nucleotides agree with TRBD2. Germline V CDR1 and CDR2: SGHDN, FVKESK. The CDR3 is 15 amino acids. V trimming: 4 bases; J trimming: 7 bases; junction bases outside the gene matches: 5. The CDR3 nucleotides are TGTGCCAGCAGCCTCGGACTAGCGGGAGGGTCAGAGCAGTACTTC. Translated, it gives CASSLGLAGGSEQYF.

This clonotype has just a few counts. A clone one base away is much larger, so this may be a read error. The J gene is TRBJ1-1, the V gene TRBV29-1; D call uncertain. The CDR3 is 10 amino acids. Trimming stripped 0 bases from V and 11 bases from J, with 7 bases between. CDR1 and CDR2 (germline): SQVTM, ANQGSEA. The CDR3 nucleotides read TGCAGCGTTGAAGAGGTTAATGCTTTCTTT. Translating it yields CSVEEVNAFF.

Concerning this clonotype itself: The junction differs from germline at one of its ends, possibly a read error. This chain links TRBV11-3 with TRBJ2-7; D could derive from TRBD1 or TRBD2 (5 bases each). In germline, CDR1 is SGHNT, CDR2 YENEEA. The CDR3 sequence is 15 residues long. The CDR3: CASSFDPGSSYEQYF. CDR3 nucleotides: TGTGCCAGCAGCTTTGACCCAGGGAGTTCCTATGAGCAGTACTTC.

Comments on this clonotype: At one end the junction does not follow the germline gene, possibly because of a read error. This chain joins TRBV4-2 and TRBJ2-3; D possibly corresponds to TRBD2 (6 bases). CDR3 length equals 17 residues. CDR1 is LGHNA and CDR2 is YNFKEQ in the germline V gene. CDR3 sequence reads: CASSQDGTRERADTQYF. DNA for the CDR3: TGTGCCAGCAGCCAAGACGGGACCCGGGAGAGGGCAGATACACAGTATTTT.

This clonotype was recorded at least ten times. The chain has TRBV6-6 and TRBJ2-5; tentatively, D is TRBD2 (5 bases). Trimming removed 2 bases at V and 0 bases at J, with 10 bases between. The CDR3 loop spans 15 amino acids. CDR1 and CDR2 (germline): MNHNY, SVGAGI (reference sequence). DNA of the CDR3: TGTGCCAGCAGTTACCGCGGGTCCAACCAAGAGACCCAGTACTTC. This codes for CASSYRGSNQETQYF.

The DNA of the CDR3 is TGTGCCAGCAGCTCCCCGCTAGTGGGAGGTAGTACCGGGGAGCTGTTTTTT. This gives the protein CASSSPLVGGSTGELFF. V is TRBV7-3 and J is TRBJ2-2, with D possibly matching TRBD2 (6 bases). The length of the CDR3 is 17 residues. The germline gives CDR1 SGHTA, CDR2 FQGTGA. Between the trimmed V and J ends, which lost 4 bases and 5 bases, there was a span of 20 bases.

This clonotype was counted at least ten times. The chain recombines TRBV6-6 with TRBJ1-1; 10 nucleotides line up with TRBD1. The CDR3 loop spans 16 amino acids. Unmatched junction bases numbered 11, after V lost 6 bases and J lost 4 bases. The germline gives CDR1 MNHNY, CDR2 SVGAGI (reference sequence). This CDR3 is CASSRGQGTVGTEAFF. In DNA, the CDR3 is TGTGCCAGCAGCCGGGGACAGGGGACTGTAGGCACTGAAGCTTTCTTT.